A selection of T cell receptor beta chains follows, all from one sample in a study of beta chain features in type 1 diabetes. TCRdb keeps only in-frame clones here, not all; method: immunoSEQ multiplex PCR. The sample has 390,000 or so clones, roughly 14% seen once; the top ten hold approximately 0.035%. The material sequenced was naive CD4+ T cells from blood. The receptors originated from a man aged 25 to 40 in good health. Both conserved end residues are part of each CDR3. The order of the fields is D gene, CDR3 length, clone size, J gene, V gene, CDR3 DNA, CDR3 protein. D genes are given only for firm matches. Rows may omit the clone size; those that give it use once, few, many or a size class.

>NA|14|few|TRBJ2-6|TRBV7-9
TGTGCCAGCAGCTCCGCCCGGGGGGCCAACGTCCTGACTTTC
CASSSARGANVLTF
>NA|16|few|TRBJ2-1|TRBV5-8
TGTGCCAGCAGCTCCCTGATGACGACGTCCTACAATGAGCAGTTCTTC
CASSSLMTTSYNEQFF
>NA|12|NA|TRBJ2-5|TRBV30
TGTGCCTGGAGTGCCCTTACGGGGGCAGGGTACTTC
CAWSALTGAGYF
>NA|15|NA|TRBJ1-5|TRBV27
TGTGCCAGCAGTTTATCAGTCCTGGGCAATCAGCCCCAGCATTTT
CASSLSVLGNQPQHF
>NA|16|few|TRBJ2-1|TRBV9
TGTGCCAGCATGCTAGGGGCTGCGGAGCGGTCCGGTGAGCAGTTCTTC
CASMLGAAERSGEQFF
>TRBD1|15|few|TRBJ1-2|TRBV6-5
TGTGCCAGCAGGATGGGGACAGGGGCTAACTATGGCTACACCTTC
CASRMGTGANYGYTF
>NA|16|NA|TRBJ2-3|TRBV29-1
TGCAGCGTTGATTTGGGGGTTTCCCCTCTCACAGATACGCAGTATTTT
CSVDLGVSPLTDTQYF
>TRBD1|15|few|TRBJ1-1|TRBV15
TGTGCCACCAGCAGAGGCCAAGGGGGCCTCACTGAAGCTTTCTTT
CATSRGQGGLTEAFF
>NA|13|NA|TRBJ1-1|TRBV29-1
TGCAGCGTTCGAAGGGAGCCGGACACTGAAGCTTTCTTT
CSVRREPDTEAFF
>NA|12|few|TRBJ2-2|TRBV27
TGTGCCAGCAGTTTATACATGGGGGAGCTGTTTTTT
CASSLYMGELFF
>NA|11|many|TRBJ2-3|TRBV10-3
TGTGCCATCACGCGGGAAAATACGCAGTATTTT
CAITRENTQYF
>TRBD2|13|NA|TRBJ2-5|TRBV7-2
TGTGCCAGCGGACTAGCGGGTGATCCGCGCCAGTACTTC
CASGLAGDPRQYF
>NA|14|NA|TRBJ2-1|TRBV5-4
TGTGCCAGCAGCCCCACTTCGGGGTACAATGAGCAGTTCTTC
CASSPTSGYNEQFF
>NA|13|once|TRBJ1-1|TRBV19
TGTGCCAGTAGTTCGGGGAGTGGTACTGAAGCTTTCTTT
CASSSGSGTEAFF
>NA|18|few|TRBJ2-3|TRBV4-3
TGCGCCAGCAGCCAGGCCCCAAGCGGATATCCTTCCGCAGATACGCAGTATTTT
CASSQAPSGYPSADTQYF
>TRBD1|16|NA|TRBJ2-7|TRBV7-9
TGTGCCAGCAGCTTAGCTGAAGACAGGGGGCCAAAGGAGCAGTACTTC
CASSLAEDRGPKEQYF
>NA|12|few|TRBJ2-1|TRBV15
TGTGCCACCAGCACTCCCTTAGGGGCCAAGTTCTTC
CATSTPLGAKFF
>TRBD1|15|NA|TRBJ2-4|TRBV5-1
TGCGCCAGCAGCCTGGCCCGACAGGGAGAAAACATTCAGTACTTC
CASSLARQGENIQYF
>TRBD2|15|few|TRBJ2-3|TRBV4-1
TGCGCCACCGGACTAGCGGGGGCGAGGGCAGATACGCAGTATTTT
CATGLAGARADTQYF
>TRBD2|12|NA|TRBJ2-5|TRBV30
TGTGCCTGGAGTACTAGCGGAGAGACCCAGTACTTC
CAWSTSGETQYF
>TRBD1|14|NA|TRBJ2-2|TRBV7-3
TGTGCCAGCAGCTTGGGACAGGGGTCCGGGGAGCTGTTTTTT
CASSLGQGSGELFF
>TRBD1|15|NA|TRBJ1-3|TRBV9
TGTGCCAGCAGCCCCCTGACAGGGCAAGGAAACACCATATATTTT
CASSPLTGQGNTIYF
>NA|14|few|TRBJ2-4|TRBV28
TGTGCCAGCAGTTTCGTCCTGGGGACGGACATTCAGTACTTC
CASSFVLGTDIQYF
>TRBD1|11|few|TRBJ2-7|TRBV28
TGTGCCACCGTCAGGGGGAACGAGCAGTACTTC
CATVRGNEQYF
>NA|14|NA|TRBJ2-1|TRBV27
TGTGCCAGCACCGAGCTGGGGGGCATCAATGAGCAGTTCTTC
CASTELGGINEQFF
>TRBD2|16|NA|TRBJ2-3|TRBV5-4
TGTGCCAGCAGCCCGGGAGCGGGGGCTAGCACAGATACGCAGTATTTT
CASSPGAGASTDTQYF
>NA|14|few|TRBJ2-1|TRBV29-1
TGCAGCGTACCCCGGAGTATCCGATACAATGAGCAGTTCTTC
CSVPRSIRYNEQFF
>NA|13|NA|TRBJ1-1|TRBV18
TGTGCCAGCTCACAGGGACAGAACACTGAAGCTTTCTTT
CASSQGQNTEAFF
>TRBD2|15|NA|TRBJ2-3|TRBV7-7
TGTGCTAGCAGCGCGGGAGTCTCTAGCACAGATACGCAGTATTTT
CASSAGVSSTDTQYF
>TRBD2|16|few|TRBJ2-5|TRBV5-4
TGTGCCAGCAGCTTGGGAGGGACTAGCGGGGAAGAGACCCAGTACTTC
CASSLGGTSGEETQYF
>NA|13|few|TRBJ1-5|TRBV30
TGTGCCTGGAGTGTACTAGAGAATCAGCCCCAGCATTTT
CAWSVLENQPQHF
>NA|13|NA|TRBJ1-2|TRBV2
TGTGCCAGCAGTGAAATGGCAGGCAGTAGCTACACCTTC
CASSEMAGSSYTF
>TRBD2|17|few|TRBJ2-1|TRBV5-4
TGTGCCAGCAGAAAACTTAGCGGGAGACGGGGTGGCAATGAGCAGTTCTTC
CASRKLSGRRGGNEQFF
>TRBD2|18|NA|TRBJ2-3|TRBV4-3
TGCGCCAGCAGCCATACCTGGACTAGGGTTCGGGGCACAGATACGCAGTATTTT
CASSHTWTRVRGTDTQYF
>NA|14|NA|TRBJ2-1|TRBV7-9
TGTGCCAGCAGCTTAGACTTAATCTACAATGAGCAGTTCTTC
CASSLDLIYNEQFF
>NA|15|few|TRBJ2-2|TRBV13
TGTGCCAGCAGCTTAGTCGGAATGGGCACCGGGGAGCTGTTTTTT
CASSLVGMGTGELFF
>NA|13|few|TRBJ2-1|TRBV14
TGTGCCAGCAGCCATGGCTTCAGGAATGAGCAGTTCTTC
CASSHGFRNEQFF
>TRBD1|15|NA|TRBJ1-2|TRBV4-1
TGCGCCAGCAGCCAAGAGGGACAGGGCATCTATGGCTACACCTTC
CASSQEGQGIYGYTF
>NA|15|NA|TRBJ2-1|TRBV11-2
TGTGCCAGCAGCATTATAACGAGTAGCGCGGGTGAGCAGTTCTTC
CASSIITSSAGEQFF
>NA|14|few|TRBJ2-1|TRBV7-8
TGTGCCAGCAGCTTAAGGGGACCCTACAATGAGCAGTTCTTC
CASSLRGPYNEQFF
>NA|14|NA|TRBJ2-7|TRBV7-2
TGTGCCAGCAGCTCGGACAGTGGTGACTCCGAGCAGTACTTC
CASSSDSGDSEQYF
>NA|15|NA|TRBJ1-1|TRBV11-3
TGTGCCAGCAGCTTATCCGGACAGAAGAACACTGAAGCTTTCTTT
CASSLSGQKNTEAFF
>NA|15|NA|TRBJ1-2|TRBV18
TGTGCCAGCTCACCGACAGGCCAGGAGTCCTATGGCTACACCTTC
CASSPTGQESYGYTF
>TRBD2|15|NA|TRBJ2-1|TRBV18
TGTGCCAGCGCCGCACTAGCGGGAAGCTACAATGAGCAGTTCTTC
CASAALAGSYNEQFF
>TRBD1|17|NA|TRBJ2-3|TRBV7-2
TGTGCCAGCAGCTTAACAGGGACAGGGAGACGCACAGATACGCAGTATTTT
CASSLTGTGRRTDTQYF
>NA|14|few|TRBJ2-5|TRBV18
TGTGCCAGCTCACGGAAGACCGGACAGGAGACCCAGTACTTC
CASSRKTGQETQYF
>TRBD1|13|few|TRBJ2-7|TRBV19
TGTGCCAGTAGTCGCGACAGGGGCTACGAGCAGTACTTC
CASSRDRGYEQYF
>NA|13|NA|TRBJ2-5|TRBV29-1
TGCAGCGTTGATAACAGTGGGGGTGAGACCCAGTACTTC
CSVDNSGGETQYF
>TRBD2|16|few|TRBJ2-1|TRBV18
TGTGCCAGCTCACCCTCACTAGCGGGATTAGAGGGTGAGCAGTTCTTC
CASSPSLAGLEGEQFF
>TRBD2|15|few|TRBJ2-2|TRBV11-3
TGTGCCAGCAGCTCACTAGCGGAGGGCACCGGGGAGCTGTTTTTT
CASSSLAEGTGELFF
>NA|14|NA|TRBJ2-6|TRBV15
TGTGCCTCCACGATACGCTCTGGGGCCAACGTCCTGACTTTC
CASTIRSGANVLTF
>NA|12|NA|TRBJ1-6|TRBV7-6
TGTGCCAGCAGCTTATCGGGAGAACCCCTCCACTTT
CASSLSGEPLHF
>NA|14|NA|TRBJ2-5|TRBV7-9
TGTGCCAGCAGCTCCCGGGGGGACAAAGAGACCCAGTACTTC
CASSSRGDKETQYF